A selection of T cell receptor beta chains follows, all from one sample in a study of blood T cells in healthy people across ages. TCRdb independently ran MiXCR on the 5' RACE reads; one entry per CDR3 protein. The sample lists about 680,000 distinct CDR3 sequences; 45% to 50% were seen once. The sample consisted of blood. The source of these receptors is a woman aged 55-69 years in good health. Both conserved end residues are part of each CDR3. Each record gives: J gene, CDR3 length, clone size, V gene, D gene, CDR3 protein, CDR3 DNA. A D gene is named only where the DNA matches it firmly. Only some rows state a clone size, as once, few, many or a class for expanded clones.

>TRBJ2-5|17|few|TRBV3-1|NA
CASSQDPAREYQETQYF
TGTGCCAGCAGCCAAGATCCGGCCCGGGAGTATCAAGAGACCCAGTACTTC
>TRBJ1-4|12|few|TRBV29-1|NA
CSVGGGDEKLFF
TGCAGCGTTGGGGGAGGGGATGAAAAACTGTTTTTT
>TRBJ2-7|13|few|TRBV28|TRBD2
CASSTGLVYEQYF
TGTGCCAGCAGCACGGGACTAGTCTACGAGCAGTACTTC
>TRBJ2-3|15|few|TRBV29-1|NA
CSVVYPGRATDTQYF
TGCAGCGTTGTTTATCCAGGCCGGGCCACAGATACGCAGTATTTT
>TRBJ2-5|14|NA|TRBV28|NA
CASSFQGSTETQYF
TGTGCCAGCAGTTTTCAGGGATCCACAGAGACCCAGTACTTC
>TRBJ1-4|12|NA|TRBV29-1|NA
CSARRGSEKLFF
TGCAGCGCACGACGGGGTTCAGAAAAACTGTTTTTT
>TRBJ2-7|14|few|TRBV13|TRBD1
CASSPTDRGDEQYF
TGTGCCAGCAGCCCTACGGACAGGGGGGACGAGCAGTACTTC
>TRBJ2-7|14|NA|TRBV27|NA
CASSLALNLGEQYF
TGTGCCAGCAGTTTAGCCCTGAACTTGGGCGAGCAGTACTTC
>TRBJ1-2|14|NA|TRBV9|NA
CASSVGGGNYGYTF
TGTGCCAGCAGCGTAGGAGGGGGTAACTATGGCTACACCTTC
>TRBJ2-7|18|NA|TRBV4-2|TRBD2
CASSQGSGRYGSYNEQYF
TGTGCCAGCAGCCAAGGTAGCGGGAGGTATGGGTCCTACAATGAGCAGTACTTC
>TRBJ2-1|13|few|TRBV11-1|TRBD2
CASNPSGYNEQFF
TGTGCCAGCAATCCTAGCGGGTACAATGAGCAGTTCTTC
>TRBJ2-3|14|NA|TRBV7-2|NA
CASSTEHRADTQYF
TGTGCCAGCAGCACCGAGCACAGGGCAGATACGCAGTATTTT
>TRBJ1-5|13|few|TRBV6-6|NA
CASSYIGNQPQHF
TGTGCCAGCAGTTATATTGGGAATCAGCCCCAGCATTTT
>TRBJ2-7|14|few|TRBV3-1|TRBD2
CASSQDSGSYEQYF
TGTGCCAGCAGCCAAGATAGCGGGAGTTACGAGCAGTACTTC
>TRBJ1-1|12|NA|TRBV10-3|NA
CAISTYGSEAFF
TGTGCCATCAGTACCTATGGAAGTGAAGCTTTCTTT
>TRBJ1-6|16|NA|TRBV27|NA
CASSLWPRAREAPLHF
TGTGCCAGCAGTTTATGGCCCAGGGCGCGTGAGGCACCCCTCCACTTT
>TRBJ1-1|12|NA|TRBV7-9|NA
CASRVPNTEAFF
TGTGCCAGCAGGGTTCCTAACACTGAAGCTTTCTTT
>TRBJ2-1|14|NA|TRBV9|TRBD1
CASRPPGQYNEQFF
TGTGCCAGCAGGCCTCCGGGACAGTACAATGAGCAGTTCTTC
>TRBJ2-1|13|few|TRBV20-1|TRBD2
CSASGRGGDEQFF
TGCAGTGCTAGCGGGAGGGGAGGGGATGAGCAGTTCTTC
>TRBJ2-3|14|NA|TRBV20-1|NA
CSARDARFTDTQYF
TGCAGTGCTAGAGATGCCCGCTTCACAGATACGCAGTATTTT
>TRBJ1-2|13|NA|TRBV20-1|NA
CSANSLGNYGYTF
TGCAGTGCTAACTCATTGGGGAATTATGGCTACACCTTC
>TRBJ2-7|11|NA|TRBV12-3/TRBV12-4|NA
CASRSEGEQYF
TGTGCCAGCAGGTCGGAAGGGGAGCAGTACTTC
>TRBJ1-1|13|NA|TRBV25-1|NA
CASSEGGSTEAFF
TGTGCCAGCAGTGAAGGGGGCAGCACTGAAGCTTTCTTT
>TRBJ2-5|16|NA|TRBV7-3|TRBD2
CASSAGLAGVWETQYF
TGTGCCAGCAGCGCTGGGCTCGCGGGAGTCTGGGAGACCCAGTACTTC
>TRBJ2-7|15|few|TRBV4-3|NA
CASSQEWGLYNEQYF
TGCGCCAGCAGCCAAGAGTGGGGGCTCTACAATGAGCAGTACTTC
>TRBJ2-3|20|NA|TRBV6-1|TRBD2
CASRATVLAGPRASTDTQYF
TGTGCCAGCAGGGCCACTGTGCTAGCGGGACCACGAGCTAGCACAGATACGCAGTATTTT
>TRBJ2-1|12|NA|TRBV7-2|NA
CASSIPGPEQFF
TGTGCCAGCAGCATACCGGGACCAGAGCAGTTCTTC
>TRBJ2-7|15|NA|TRBV29-1|TRBD2
CSVRLAGGSYNEQYF
TGCAGCGTTCGACTAGCGGGAGGATCCTACAATGAGCAGTACTTC
>TRBJ2-7|14|NA|TRBV18|NA
CAGSPIETFLEQYF
TGTGCCGGCTCACCAATTGAGACTTTCCTCGAGCAGTACTTC
>TRBJ2-5|15|NA|TRBV4-3|NA
CASSQGTGLGETQYF
TGCGCCAGCAGCCAAGGGACGGGTTTGGGGGAGACCCAGTACTTC
>TRBJ2-1|16|NA|TRBV7-2|TRBD2
CASSPAGTSAYNEQFF
TGTGCCAGCAGCCCGGCCGGGACTAGCGCCTACAATGAGCAGTTCTTC
>TRBJ2-6|17|NA|TRBV5-5|NA
CASSLSIGPSGANVLTF
TGTGCCAGCAGCTTGAGTATAGGGCCCTCTGGGGCCAACGTCCTGACTTTC
>TRBJ1-2|14|NA|TRBV28|NA
CASSFKAGVNGYTF
TGTGCCAGCAGTTTCAAAGCAGGGGTGAATGGCTACACCTTC
>TRBJ2-2|13|NA|TRBV7-2|NA
CATTLRFTGELFF
TGTGCCACCACTCTCCGGTTCACCGGGGAGCTGTTTTTT
>TRBJ1-5|15|NA|TRBV15|NA
CATSRDRGSNQPQHF
TGTGCCACCAGCAGAGATCGGGGGTCCAATCAGCCCCAGCATTTT
>TRBJ2-7|14|NA|TRBV7-2|TRBD2
CASRTGTSFFEQYF
TGTGCCAGCAGGACCGGGACTAGTTTTTTTGAGCAGTACTTC
>TRBJ1-1|14|once|TRBV30|NA
CAWSVVGVNTEAFF
TGTGCCTGGAGTGTAGTAGGGGTCAACACTGAAGCTTTCTTT
>TRBJ1-2|14|few|TRBV27|NA
CASTTARGGLYYTF
TGTGCCAGCACCACAGCCCGAGGAGGGTTGTACTACACCTTC
>TRBJ2-3|16|NA|TRBV27|NA
CASSWVGAEGPDTQYF
TGTGCCAGCAGTTGGGTAGGGGCGGAGGGTCCAGATACGCAGTATTTT
>TRBJ1-5|16|NA|TRBV28|TRBD1
CASSDRDSPRHQPQHF
TGTGCCAGCAGTGATAGGGACAGCCCACGCCATCAGCCCCAGCATTTT
>TRBJ2-3|14|NA|TRBV4-3|NA
CASSSRGYTDTQYF
TGCGCCAGCAGCAGCAGGGGTTACACAGATACGCAGTATTTT
>TRBJ2-6|15|NA|TRBV28|NA
CASSGAGSGANVLTF
TGTGCCAGCAGTGGCGCGGGGTCTGGGGCCAACGTCCTGACTTTC